This T cell receptor beta chain was recovered during a study of brain T cells in children with intractable seizures. Study results and limitations: Pre- and post-surgery blood differed in depth, so pre-surgery absences may be undersampling. Patients' HCMV serostatus was unknown; virus specificity rests on CDR3 similarity alone.

Trimming shortened V by 1 base and J by 2 bases, and 8 bases separated the two germline ends. The germline V gene has CDR1 LGHNA and CDR2 YNFKEQ. The CDR3 is 14 residues long. Measured with immunoSEQ multiplex PCR; TCRdb has only the in-frame clones, and not every one. Here the sample spans roughly 80,000 clones, more than 75% being singletons. About this clone: What it binds is unknown.

The sequenced cases were selected for having the highest brain T cell transcript signatures. Patients received at least one anti-epileptic drug before surgery. V is TRBV4-2 and J is TRBJ2-5; D remains unclear. The TCR comes from a girl aged 2 to 10 with Rasmussen encephalitis and intractable seizures. This material consisted of peripheral blood, taken at surgery. The CDR3 nucleotides read TGTGCCAGCAGCCAAGTTGGCTCACAAGAGACCCAGTACTTC. Its protein product is CASSQVGSQETQYF.